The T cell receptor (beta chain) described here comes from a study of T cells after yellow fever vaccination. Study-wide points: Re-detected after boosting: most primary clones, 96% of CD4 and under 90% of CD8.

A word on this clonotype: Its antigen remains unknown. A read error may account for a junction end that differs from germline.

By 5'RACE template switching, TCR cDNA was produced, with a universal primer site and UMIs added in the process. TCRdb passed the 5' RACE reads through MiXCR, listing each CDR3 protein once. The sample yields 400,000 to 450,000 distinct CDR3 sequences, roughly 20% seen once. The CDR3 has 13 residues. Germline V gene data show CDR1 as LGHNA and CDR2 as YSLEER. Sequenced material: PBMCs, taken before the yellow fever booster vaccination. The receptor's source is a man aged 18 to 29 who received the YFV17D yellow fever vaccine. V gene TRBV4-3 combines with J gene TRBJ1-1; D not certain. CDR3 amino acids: CASSQVENTEAFF. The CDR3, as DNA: TGTGCCAGCAGCCAAGTAGAGAACACTGAAGCTTTCTTT.